The entry that follows covers one T cell receptor beta chain sequence. The data stem from a study of blood T cells in healthy people across ages. With a J-beta primer mix and a sample-barcoded 5' primer, a second PCR ran 7 to 11 cycles. Each CDR3 protein is one row after TCRdb ran MiXCR on the 5' RACE reads. Counted here are around 580,000 distinct CDR3 sequences, around 48% occurring once; the ten biggest clones make up approximately 25%. V was clipped by 8 bases and J by 5 bases, with 16 bases between them. Germline CDR1 is SGHTA and CDR2 is FQGTGA. This CDR3 is built from 14 residues. The receptor comes from an older man in good health. Sequenced material: blood. V is TRBV7-3 and J is TRBJ2-1, with a weak D call TRBD2 (5 bases). The CDR3 sequence: CASAQSGLNNEQFF. DNA for the CDR3: TGTGCCAGCGCACAGAGCGGATTAAACAATGAGCAGTTCTTC.